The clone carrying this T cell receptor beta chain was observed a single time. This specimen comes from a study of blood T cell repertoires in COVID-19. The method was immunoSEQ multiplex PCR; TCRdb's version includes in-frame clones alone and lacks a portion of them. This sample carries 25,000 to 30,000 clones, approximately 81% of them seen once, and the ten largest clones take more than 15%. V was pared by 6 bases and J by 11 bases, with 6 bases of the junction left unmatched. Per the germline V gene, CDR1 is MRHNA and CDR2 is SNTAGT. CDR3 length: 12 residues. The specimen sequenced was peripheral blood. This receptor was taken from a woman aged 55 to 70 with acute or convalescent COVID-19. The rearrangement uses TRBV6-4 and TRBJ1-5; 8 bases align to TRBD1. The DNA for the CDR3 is TGTGCCAGCAGGAGGGACAGGCCCGCCCAGCATTTT. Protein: CASRRDRPAQHF.